This T cell receptor (beta chain) was captured by sequencing in a study of Graves' ophthalmopathy and Graves' hyperthyroidism. Overall study context: Sampling took place at initial diagnosis, with peripheral blood obtained before any treatment.

Amplification from RNA transcripts yielded the TCR beta CDR3 regions. RT-PCR in the first round used HTBI primers; a second-round multiplex PCR followed. TCRdb called the multiplex PCR reads again in MiXCR, with one record for every CDR3 protein. The table includes fewer than 600,000 distinct CDR3 sequences, over 13% detected once. This clonotype was seen repeatedly, ten times or more. What it binds is not known. The CDR3 totals 14 residues. Deletions cut 4 bases from V and 6 bases from J, with 10 bases between. The germline CDR1 and CDR2 sequences are MGHRA and YSYEKL. From fresh peripheral blood, about 10 ml in volume, the PBMCs were obtained. Study-wide results and caveats: Most expanded thyroid clonotypes above 0.001 frequency also appeared in blood. A 13-signature model separated ophthalmopathy from stable hyperthyroidism, reaching around 88% sensitivity and about 81% specificity cross-validated.

The specimen was blood. The genes are TRBV4-1 and TRBJ1-6; no clear D. The receptor was isolated from a woman in her twenties or thirties with Graves' ophthalmopathy. Here the CDR3 DNA reads TGCGCCAGCAGCCTAAATCGGGGTAATTCACCCCTCCACTTT. Translating it yields CASSLNRGNSPLHF.